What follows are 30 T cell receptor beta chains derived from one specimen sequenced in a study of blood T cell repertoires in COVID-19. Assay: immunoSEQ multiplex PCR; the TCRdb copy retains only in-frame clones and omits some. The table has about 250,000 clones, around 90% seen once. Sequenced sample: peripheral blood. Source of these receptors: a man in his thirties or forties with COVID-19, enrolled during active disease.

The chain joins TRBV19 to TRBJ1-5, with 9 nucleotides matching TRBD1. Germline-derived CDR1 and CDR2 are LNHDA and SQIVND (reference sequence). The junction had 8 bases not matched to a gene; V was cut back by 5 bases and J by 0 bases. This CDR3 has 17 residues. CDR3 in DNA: TGTGCCAGTAGTCAGGGACAGGGCTCTTATAGCAATCAGCCCCAGCATTTT. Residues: CASSQGQGSYSNQPQHF.

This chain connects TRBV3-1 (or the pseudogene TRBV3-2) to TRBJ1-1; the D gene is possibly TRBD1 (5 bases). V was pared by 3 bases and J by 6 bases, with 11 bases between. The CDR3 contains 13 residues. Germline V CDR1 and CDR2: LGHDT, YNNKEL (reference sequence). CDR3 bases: TGTGCCAGCAGCCAGTACAGGCTATCTGAAGCTTTCTTT. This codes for CASSQYRLSEAFF.

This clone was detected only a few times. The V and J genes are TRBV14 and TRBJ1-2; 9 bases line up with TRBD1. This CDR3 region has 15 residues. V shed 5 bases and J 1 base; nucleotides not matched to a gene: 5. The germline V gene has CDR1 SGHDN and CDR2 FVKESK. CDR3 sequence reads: CASSYDRGYNYGYTF. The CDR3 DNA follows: TGTGCCAGCAGCTATGACAGGGGGTATAACTATGGCTACACCTTC.

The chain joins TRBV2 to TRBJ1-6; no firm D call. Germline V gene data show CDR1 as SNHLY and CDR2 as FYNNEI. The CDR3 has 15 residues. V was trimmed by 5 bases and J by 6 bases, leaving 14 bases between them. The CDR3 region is CASSSAGGFNSPLHF. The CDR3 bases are TGTGCCAGCAGTTCCGCCGGAGGATTTAATTCACCCCTCCACTTT.

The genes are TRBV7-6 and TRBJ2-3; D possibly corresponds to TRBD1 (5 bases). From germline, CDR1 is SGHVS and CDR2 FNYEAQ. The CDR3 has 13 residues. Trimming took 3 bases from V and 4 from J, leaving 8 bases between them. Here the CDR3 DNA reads TGTGCCAGCAGCTTGGCAGGGCCAGATACGCAGTATTTT. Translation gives CASSLAGPDTQYF. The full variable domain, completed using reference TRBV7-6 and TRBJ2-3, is GAGVSQSPRYKVTKRGQDVALRCDPISGHVSLYWYRQALGQGPEFLTYFNYEAQQDKSGLPNDRFSAERPEGSISTLTIQRTEQRDSAMYRCASSLAGPDTQYFGPGTRLTVL.

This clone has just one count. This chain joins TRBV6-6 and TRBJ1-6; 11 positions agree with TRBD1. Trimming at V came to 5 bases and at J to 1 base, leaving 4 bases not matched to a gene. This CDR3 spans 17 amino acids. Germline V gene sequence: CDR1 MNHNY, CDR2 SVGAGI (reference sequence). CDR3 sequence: CASSRTGGGSYNSPLHF. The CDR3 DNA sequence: TGTGCCAGCAGTCGGACAGGGGGCGGGTCCTATAATTCACCCCTCCACTTT.

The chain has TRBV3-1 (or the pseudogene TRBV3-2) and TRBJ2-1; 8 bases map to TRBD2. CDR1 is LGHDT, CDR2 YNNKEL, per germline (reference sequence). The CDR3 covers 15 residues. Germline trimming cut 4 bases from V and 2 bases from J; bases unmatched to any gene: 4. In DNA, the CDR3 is TGTGCCAGCAGCCTCGGGACTAGGACCTACAATGAGCAGTTCTTC. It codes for CASSLGTRTYNEQFF.

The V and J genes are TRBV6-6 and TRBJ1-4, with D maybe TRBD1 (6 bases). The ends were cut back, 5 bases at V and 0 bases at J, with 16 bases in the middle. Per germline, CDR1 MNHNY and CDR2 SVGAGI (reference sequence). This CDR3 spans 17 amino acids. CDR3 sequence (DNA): TGTGCCAGCAGTCGGCAGGGGTCGGGTGCAACTAATGAAAAACTGTTTTTT. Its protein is CASSRQGSGATNEKLFF.

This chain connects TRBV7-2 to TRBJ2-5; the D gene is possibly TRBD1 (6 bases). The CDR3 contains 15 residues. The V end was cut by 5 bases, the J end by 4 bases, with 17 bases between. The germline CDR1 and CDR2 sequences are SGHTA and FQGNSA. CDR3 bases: TGTGCCAGCAGCCCAGGACAGCTCAGGGGAGAGACCCAGTACTTC. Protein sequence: CASSPGQLRGETQYF.

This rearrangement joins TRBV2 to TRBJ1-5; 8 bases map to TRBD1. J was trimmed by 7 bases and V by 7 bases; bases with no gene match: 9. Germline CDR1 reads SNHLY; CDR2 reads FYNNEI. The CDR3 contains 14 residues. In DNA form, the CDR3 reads TGTGCCAGCATGTTATGGACAGGGAGGCAGCCCCAGCATTTT. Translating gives CASMLWTGRQPQHF.

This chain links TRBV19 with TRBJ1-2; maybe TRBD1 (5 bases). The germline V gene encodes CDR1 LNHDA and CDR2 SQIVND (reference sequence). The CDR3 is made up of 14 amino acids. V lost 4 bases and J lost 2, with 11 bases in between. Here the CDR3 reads CASSTPQGNYGYTF. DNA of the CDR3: TGTGCCAGTAGTACCCCCCAGGGCAACTATGGCTACACCTTC.

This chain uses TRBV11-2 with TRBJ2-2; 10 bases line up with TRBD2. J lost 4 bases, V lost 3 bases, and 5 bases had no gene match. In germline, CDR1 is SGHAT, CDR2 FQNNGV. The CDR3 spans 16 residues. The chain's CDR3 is CASSFGVAGGTGELFF. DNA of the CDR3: TGTGCCAGCAGCTTTGGAGTAGCGGGGGGCACCGGGGAGCTGTTTTTT.

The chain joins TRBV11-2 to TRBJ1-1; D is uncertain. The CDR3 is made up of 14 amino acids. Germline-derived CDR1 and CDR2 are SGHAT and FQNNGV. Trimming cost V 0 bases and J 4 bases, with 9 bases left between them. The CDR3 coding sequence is TGTGCCAGCAGCTTAGACAGTGTCTTCACTGAAGCTTTCTTT. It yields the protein CASSLDSVFTEAFF.

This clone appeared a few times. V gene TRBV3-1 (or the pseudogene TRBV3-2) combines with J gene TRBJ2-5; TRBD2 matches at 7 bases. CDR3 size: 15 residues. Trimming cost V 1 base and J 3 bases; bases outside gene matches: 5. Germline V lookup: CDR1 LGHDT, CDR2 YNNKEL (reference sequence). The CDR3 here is CASSQGSGSEETQYF. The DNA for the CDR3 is TGTGCCAGCAGCCAAGGTAGCGGGTCCGAAGAGACCCAGTACTTC.

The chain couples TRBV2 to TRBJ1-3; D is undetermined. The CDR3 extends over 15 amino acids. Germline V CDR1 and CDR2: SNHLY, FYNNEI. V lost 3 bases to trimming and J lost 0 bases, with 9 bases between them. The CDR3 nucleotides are TGTGCCAGCAGTGACAGGCCCAGCTCTGGAAACACCATATATTTT. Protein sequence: CASSDRPSSGNTIYF.

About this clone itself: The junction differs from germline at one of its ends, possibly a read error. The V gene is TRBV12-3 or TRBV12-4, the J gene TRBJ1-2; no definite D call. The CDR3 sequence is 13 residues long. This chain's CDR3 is CASSHNNPTPPAF. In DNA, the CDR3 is TGTGCCAGCAGCCATAATAACCCGACACCTCCCGCCTTC.

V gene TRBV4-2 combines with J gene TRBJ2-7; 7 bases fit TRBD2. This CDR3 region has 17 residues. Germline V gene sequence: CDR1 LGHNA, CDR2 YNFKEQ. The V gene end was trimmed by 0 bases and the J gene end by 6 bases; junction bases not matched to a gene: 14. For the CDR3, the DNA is TGTGCCAGCAGCCAAGATGTGGCAGTGGCGGGAGTTGGCGAGCAGTACTTC. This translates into CASSQDVAVAGVGEQYF.

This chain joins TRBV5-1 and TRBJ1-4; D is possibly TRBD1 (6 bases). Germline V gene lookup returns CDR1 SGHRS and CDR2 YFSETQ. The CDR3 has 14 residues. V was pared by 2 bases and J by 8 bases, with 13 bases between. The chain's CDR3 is CASSFGGRKEKLFF. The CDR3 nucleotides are TGCGCCAGCAGCTTTGGGGGCCGGAAGGAAAAACTGTTTTTT. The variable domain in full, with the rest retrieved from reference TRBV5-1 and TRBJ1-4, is KAGVTQTPRYLIKTRGQQVTLSCSPISGHRSVSWYQQTPGQGLQFLFEYFSETQRNKGNFPGRFSGRQFSNSRSEMNVSTLELGDSALYLCASSFGGRKEKLFFGSGTQLSVL.

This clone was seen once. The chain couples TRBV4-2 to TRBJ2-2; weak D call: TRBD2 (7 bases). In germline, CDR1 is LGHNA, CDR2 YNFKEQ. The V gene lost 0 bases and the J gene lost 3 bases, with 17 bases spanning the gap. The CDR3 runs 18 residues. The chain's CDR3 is CASSQEGNRGAYTGELFF. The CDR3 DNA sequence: TGTGCCAGCAGCCAAGAAGGTAACCGGGGGGCGTACACCGGGGAGCTGTTTTTT.

Here the CDR3 DNA reads TGCGCCAGCAGTGTGCCAGGCTCTGGAAACACCATATATTTT. Translated, it gives CASSVPGSGNTIYF. V usage is TRBV10-2 and J usage is TRBJ1-3; D is unclear. Deletions cut 4 bases from V and 0 bases from J, with 7 bases between. Germline assignment: CDR1 WSHSY and CDR2 SAAADI. CDR3 size: 14 residues.

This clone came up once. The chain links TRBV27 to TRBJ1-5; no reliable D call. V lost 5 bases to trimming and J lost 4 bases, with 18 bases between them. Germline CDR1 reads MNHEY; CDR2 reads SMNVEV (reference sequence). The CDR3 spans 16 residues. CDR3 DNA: TGTGCCAGCAGTCCCGGGAGGATGGACTTTAATCAGCCCCAGCATTTT. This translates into CASSPGRMDFNQPQHF.

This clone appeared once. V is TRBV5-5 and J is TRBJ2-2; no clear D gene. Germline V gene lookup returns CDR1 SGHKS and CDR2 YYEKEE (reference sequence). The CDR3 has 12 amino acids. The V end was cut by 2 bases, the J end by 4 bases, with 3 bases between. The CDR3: CASSFLTGELFF. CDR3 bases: TGTGCCAGCAGCTTTCTCACCGGGGAGCTGTTTTTT.

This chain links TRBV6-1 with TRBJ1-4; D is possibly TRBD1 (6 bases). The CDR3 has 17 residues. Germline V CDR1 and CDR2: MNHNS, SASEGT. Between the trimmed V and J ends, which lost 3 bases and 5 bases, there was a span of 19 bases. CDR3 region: CASSDSTGVSGNEKLFF. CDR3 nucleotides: TGTGCCAGCAGTGATTCGACAGGAGTAAGTGGGAATGAAAAACTGTTTTTT.

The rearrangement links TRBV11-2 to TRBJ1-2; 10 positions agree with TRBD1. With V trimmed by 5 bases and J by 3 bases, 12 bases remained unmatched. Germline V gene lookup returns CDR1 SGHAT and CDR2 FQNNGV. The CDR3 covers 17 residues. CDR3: CASSTGTGVVGDYGYTF. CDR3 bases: TGTGCCAGCAGCACCGGGACAGGGGTGGTGGGGGACTATGGCTACACCTTC.

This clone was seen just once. As DNA, the CDR3 is TGTGGGTTAGGGGGAGATACGCAGTATTTT. Protein: CGLGGDTQYF. The V and J genes are TRBV7-9 and TRBJ2-3, with D possibly matching TRBD1 (6 bases). Germline V CDR1 and CDR2: SEHNR, FQNEAQ (reference sequence). The CDR3 sequence is 10 residues long.

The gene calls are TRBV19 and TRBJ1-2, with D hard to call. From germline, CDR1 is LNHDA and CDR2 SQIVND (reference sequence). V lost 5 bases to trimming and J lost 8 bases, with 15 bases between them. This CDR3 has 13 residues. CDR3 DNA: TGTGCCAGTAGTCCCCCTATTTCGCTGGGCTACACCTTC. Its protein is CASSPPISLGYTF.

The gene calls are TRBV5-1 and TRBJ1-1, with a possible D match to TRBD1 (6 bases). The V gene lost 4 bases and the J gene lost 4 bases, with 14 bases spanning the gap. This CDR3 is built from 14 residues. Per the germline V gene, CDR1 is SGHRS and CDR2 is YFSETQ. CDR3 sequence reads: CASSEGEGGTEAFF. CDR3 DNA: TGCGCCAGCAGCGAGGGGGAGGGAGGCACTGAAGCTTTCTTT.

CDR3 sequence (DNA): TGTGCCAGCAGTGAAACGGGGGTCGGGACGAGCGAGCAGTACTTC. Protein product: CASSETGVGTSEQYF. The chain uses TRBV6-1 and TRBJ2-7; D is perhaps TRBD2 (6 bases). The V end lost 2 bases, the J end lost 6 bases, and 17 bases lay between the germline ends. This CDR3 spans 15 amino acids. Germline V gene sequence: CDR1 MNHNS, CDR2 SASEGT.

DNA of the CDR3: TGTGCCAGCAGCTTGTCCCCCGGGACAGGCTTCATGAACACTGAAGCTTTCTTT. This gives the protein CASSLSPGTGFMNTEAFF. The chain uses TRBV5-6 and TRBJ1-1; 8 bases fit TRBD1. V shed 1 base and J 0 bases; nucleotides not matched to a gene: 11. Germline V gene lookup returns CDR1 SGHDT and CDR2 YYEEEE. This CDR3 comprises 18 residues.

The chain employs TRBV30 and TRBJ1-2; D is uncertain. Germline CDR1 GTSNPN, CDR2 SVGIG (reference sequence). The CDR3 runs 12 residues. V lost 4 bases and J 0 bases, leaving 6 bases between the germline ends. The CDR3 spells CAWTLANYGYTF. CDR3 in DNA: TGTGCCTGGACACTAGCTAACTATGGCTACACCTTC.